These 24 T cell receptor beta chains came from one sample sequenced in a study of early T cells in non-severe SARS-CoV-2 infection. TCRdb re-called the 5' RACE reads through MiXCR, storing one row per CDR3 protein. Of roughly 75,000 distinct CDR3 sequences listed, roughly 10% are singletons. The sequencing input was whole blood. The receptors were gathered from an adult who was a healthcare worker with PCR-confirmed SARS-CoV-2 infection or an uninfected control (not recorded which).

CDR3: CASSSSGRSNYQPQHF. The DNA for the CDR3 is TGTGCCAGCAGTTCCTCGGGGCGGTCTAATTATCAGCCCCAGCATTTT. The gene calls are TRBV6-6 and TRBJ1-5, with D possibly being TRBD1 (5 bases). Germline values: CDR1 MNHNY, CDR2 SVGAGI (reference sequence). Trimming removed 4 bases from V and 5 bases from J, with 18 bases in between. CDR3 length: 16 amino acids.

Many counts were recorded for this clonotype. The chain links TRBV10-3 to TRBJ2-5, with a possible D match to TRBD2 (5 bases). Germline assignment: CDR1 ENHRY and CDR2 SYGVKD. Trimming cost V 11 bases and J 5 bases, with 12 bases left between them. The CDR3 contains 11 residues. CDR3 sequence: CASGEGETQYF. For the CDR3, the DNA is TGTGCCTCCGGCGAGGGTGAGACCCAGTACTTC.

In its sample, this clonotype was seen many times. The CDR3 region is CASSGTTGQPQHF. The CDR3 bases are TGTGCCAGCAGTGGCACGACTGGACAGCCCCAGCATTTT. The V gene is TRBV6-5, the J gene TRBJ1-5, with no clear D. CDR1 and CDR2 (germline): MNHEY, SVGAGI. The CDR3 runs 13 residues. Trimming removed 5 bases at V and 7 bases at J, with 12 bases between.

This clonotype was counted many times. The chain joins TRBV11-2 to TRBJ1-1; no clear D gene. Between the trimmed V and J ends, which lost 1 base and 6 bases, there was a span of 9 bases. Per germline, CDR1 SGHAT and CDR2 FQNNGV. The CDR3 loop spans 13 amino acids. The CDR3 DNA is TGTGCCAGCAGCTTAGTAGGCAGGCCTGAAGCTTTCTTT. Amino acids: CASSLVGRPEAFF.

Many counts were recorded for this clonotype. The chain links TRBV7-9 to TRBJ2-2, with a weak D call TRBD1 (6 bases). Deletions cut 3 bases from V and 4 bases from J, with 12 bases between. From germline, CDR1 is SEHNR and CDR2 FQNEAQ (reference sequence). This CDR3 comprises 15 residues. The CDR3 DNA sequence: TGTGCCAGCAGCTTGTCCCTAGGGGGCACCGGGGAGCTGTTTTTT. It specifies CASSLSLGGTGELFF.

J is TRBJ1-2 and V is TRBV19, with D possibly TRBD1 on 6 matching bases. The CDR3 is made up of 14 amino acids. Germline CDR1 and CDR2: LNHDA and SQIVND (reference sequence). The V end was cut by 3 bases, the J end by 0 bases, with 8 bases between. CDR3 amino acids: CASSMDSSNYGYTF. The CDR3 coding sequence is TGTGCCAGTAGTATGGACAGCTCTAACTATGGCTACACCTTC.

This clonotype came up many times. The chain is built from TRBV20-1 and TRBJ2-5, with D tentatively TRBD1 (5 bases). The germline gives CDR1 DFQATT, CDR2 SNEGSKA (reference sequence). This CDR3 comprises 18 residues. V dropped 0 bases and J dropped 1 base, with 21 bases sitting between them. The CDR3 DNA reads TGCAGTGCTAGAGAATCGGTATGGCAGGGAAGAGCCCAAGAGACCCAGTACTTC. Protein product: CSARESVWQGRAQETQYF.

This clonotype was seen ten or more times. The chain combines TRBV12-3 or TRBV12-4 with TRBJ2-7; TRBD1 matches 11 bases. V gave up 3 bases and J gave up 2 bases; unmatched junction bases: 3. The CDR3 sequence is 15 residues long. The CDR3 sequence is CASSFRTGGTYEQYF. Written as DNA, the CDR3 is TGTGCCAGCAGTTTCCGGACAGGGGGCACCTACGAGCAGTACTTC.

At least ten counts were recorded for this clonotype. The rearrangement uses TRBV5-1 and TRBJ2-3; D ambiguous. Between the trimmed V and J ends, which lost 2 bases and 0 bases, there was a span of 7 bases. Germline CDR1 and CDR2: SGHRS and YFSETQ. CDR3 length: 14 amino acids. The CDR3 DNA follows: TGCGCCAGCAGCTTCCCGGACAGCACAGATACGCAGTATTTT. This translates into CASSFPDSTDTQYF.

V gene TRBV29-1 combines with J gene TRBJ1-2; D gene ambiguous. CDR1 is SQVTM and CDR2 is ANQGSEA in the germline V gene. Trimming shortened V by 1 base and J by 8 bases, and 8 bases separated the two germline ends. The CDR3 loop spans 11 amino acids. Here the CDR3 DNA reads TGCAGCGTTGAAGTATCAAAAGGCTACACCTTC. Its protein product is CSVEVSKGYTF.

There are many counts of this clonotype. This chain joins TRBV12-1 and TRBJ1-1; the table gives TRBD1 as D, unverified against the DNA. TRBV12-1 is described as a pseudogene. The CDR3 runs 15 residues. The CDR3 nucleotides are TGTGCCAGCAGCATGGACGCTCCTGGGGGCACTGAAGCTTTCTTT. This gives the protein CASSMDAPGGTEAFF.

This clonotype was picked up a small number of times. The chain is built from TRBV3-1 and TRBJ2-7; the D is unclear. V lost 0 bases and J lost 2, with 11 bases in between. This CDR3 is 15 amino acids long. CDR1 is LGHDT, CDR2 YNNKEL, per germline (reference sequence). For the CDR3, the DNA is TGTGCCAGCAGCCAAGATATTCCAGCTACCTACGAGCAGTACTTC. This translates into CASSQDIPATYEQYF.

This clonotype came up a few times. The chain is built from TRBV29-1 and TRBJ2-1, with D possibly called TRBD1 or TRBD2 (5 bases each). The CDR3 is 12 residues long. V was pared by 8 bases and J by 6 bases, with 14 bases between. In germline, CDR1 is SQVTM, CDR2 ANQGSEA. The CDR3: CSFRGERNEQFF. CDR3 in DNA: TGCAGCTTCCGAGGGGAACGCAATGAGCAGTTCTTC.

The CDR3 DNA is TGTGCCAGTAGTACTAGAGATACGCAGTATTTT. Translating gives CASSTRDTQYF. J is TRBJ2-3 and V is TRBV19; D is unclear. Germline V gene data show CDR1 as LNHDA and CDR2 as SQIVND (reference sequence). V lost 4 bases and J 5 bases, leaving 4 bases between the germline ends. This CDR3 region has 11 residues. Full variable domain (remainder filled in from reference TRBV19 and TRBJ2-3): DGGITQSPKYLFRKEGQNVTLSCEQNLNHDAMYWYRQDPGQGLRLIYYSQIVNDFQKGDIAEGYSVSREKKESFPLTVTSAQKNPTAFYLCASSTRDTQYFGPGTRLTVL.

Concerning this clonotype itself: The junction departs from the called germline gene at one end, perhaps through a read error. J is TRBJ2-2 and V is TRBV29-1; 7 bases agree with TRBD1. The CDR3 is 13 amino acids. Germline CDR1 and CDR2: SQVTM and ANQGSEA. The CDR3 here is CSVGDSSTEELFF. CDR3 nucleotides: TGCAGCGTTGGGGACAGTTCCACCGAGGAGCTGTTTTTT.

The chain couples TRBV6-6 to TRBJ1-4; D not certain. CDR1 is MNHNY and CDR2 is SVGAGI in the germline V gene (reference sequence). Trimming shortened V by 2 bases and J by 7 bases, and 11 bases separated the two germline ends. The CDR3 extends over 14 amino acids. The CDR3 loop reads CASSYAGEGEKLFF. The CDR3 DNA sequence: TGTGCCAGCAGTTACGCAGGAGAGGGTGAAAAACTGTTTTTT.

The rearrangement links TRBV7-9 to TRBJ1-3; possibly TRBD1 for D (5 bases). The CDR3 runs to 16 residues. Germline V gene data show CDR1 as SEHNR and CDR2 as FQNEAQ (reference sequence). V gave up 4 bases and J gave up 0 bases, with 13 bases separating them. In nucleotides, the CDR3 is TGTGCCAGCAGCTCGGCGGGGGGGGACTCTGGAAACACCATATATTTT. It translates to CASSSAGGDSGNTIYF.

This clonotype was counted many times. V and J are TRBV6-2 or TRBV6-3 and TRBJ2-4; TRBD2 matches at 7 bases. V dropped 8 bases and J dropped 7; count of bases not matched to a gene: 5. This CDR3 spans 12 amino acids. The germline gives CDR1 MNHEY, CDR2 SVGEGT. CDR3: CASAGTTNIQYF. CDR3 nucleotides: TGTGCCAGCGCCGGGACTACTAACATTCAGTACTTC.

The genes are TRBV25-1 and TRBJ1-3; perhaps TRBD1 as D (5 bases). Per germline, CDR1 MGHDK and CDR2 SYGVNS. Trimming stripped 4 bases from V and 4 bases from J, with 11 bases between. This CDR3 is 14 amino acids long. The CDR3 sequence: CASSVGTGGNTIYF. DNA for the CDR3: TGTGCCAGCAGTGTCGGGACGGGAGGAAACACCATATATTTT. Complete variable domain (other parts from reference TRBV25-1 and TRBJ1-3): EADIYQTPRYLVIGTGKKITLECSQTMGHDKMYWYQQDPGMELHLIHYSYGVNSTEKGDLSSESTVSRIRTEHFPLTLESARPSHTSQYLCASSVGTGGNTIYFGEGSWLTVV.

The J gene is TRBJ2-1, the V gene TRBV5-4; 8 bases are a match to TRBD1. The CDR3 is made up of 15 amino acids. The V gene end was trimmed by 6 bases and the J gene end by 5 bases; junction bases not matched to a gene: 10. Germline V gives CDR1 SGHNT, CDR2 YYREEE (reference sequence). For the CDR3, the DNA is TGTGCCAGCAACCCGGCCGGGACAGGCGACAATGAGCAGTTCTTC. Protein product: CASNPAGTGDNEQFF.

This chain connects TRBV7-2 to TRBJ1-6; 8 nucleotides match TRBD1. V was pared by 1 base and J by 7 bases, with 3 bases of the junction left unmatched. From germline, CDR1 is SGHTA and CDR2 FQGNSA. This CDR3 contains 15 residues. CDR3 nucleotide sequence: TGTGCCAGCAGCTTAGTACAGGGGGGGAATTCACCCCTCCACTTT. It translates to CASSLVQGGNSPLHF.

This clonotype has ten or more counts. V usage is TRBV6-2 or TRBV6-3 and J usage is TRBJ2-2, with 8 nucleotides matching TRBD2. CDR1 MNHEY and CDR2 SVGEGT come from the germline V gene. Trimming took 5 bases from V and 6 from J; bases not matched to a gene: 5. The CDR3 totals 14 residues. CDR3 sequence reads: CASSNGGAPGELFF. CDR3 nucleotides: TGTGCCAGCAGTAACGGGGGGGCCCCCGGGGAGCTGTTTTTT.

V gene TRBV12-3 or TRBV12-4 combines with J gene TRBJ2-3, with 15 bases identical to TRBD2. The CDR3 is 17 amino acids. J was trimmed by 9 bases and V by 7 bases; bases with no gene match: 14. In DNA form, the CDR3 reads TGTGCCAGCACCGCCGGGACTAGCGGGGGGCCAGATAGAACGCAGTATTTT. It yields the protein CASTAGTSGGPDRTQYF.

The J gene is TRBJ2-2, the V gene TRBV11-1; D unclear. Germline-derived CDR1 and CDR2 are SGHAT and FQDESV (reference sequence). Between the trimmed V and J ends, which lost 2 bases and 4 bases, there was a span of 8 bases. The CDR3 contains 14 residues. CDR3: CASSLTGGTGELFF. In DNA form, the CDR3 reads TGTGCCAGCAGCTTAACGGGCGGCACCGGGGAGCTGTTTTTT. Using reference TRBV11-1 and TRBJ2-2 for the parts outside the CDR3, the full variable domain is EAEVAQSPRYKITEKSQAVAFWCDPISGHATLYWYRQILGQGPELLVQFQDESVVDDSQLPKDRFSAERLKGVDSTLKIQPAELGDSAMYLCASSLTGGTGELFFGEGSRLTVL.